These 28 T cell receptor beta chains came from one sample sequenced in a study of CD8 T cells in ankylosing spondylitis. A single record per CDR3 protein comes from TCRdb applying MiXCR to the 5' RACE reads. This sample yields over 150,000 distinct CDR3 sequences, of which around 13% are seen a single time; more than 15% belongs to the top ten. Sequencing was carried out using blood, either unsorted or a sorted T cell fraction (not recorded which). The receptors were gathered from a male donor with ankylosing spondylitis or in good health (not recorded which).

CDR3: CASSRDGNSPLHF. CDR3 coding DNA: TGTGCCAGCAGTAGGGACGGTAATTCACCCCTCCACTTT. The V call is TRBV6-1, the J call TRBJ1-6; D is perhaps TRBD1 (5 bases). Trimming took 5 bases from V and 6 from J, leaving 8 bases between them. Looked up from germline, CDR1 is MNHNS and CDR2 is SASEGT. This CDR3 region has 13 residues.

In its sample, this clonotype was seen a few times. The chain combines TRBV12-3 or TRBV12-4 with TRBJ1-5; possible D gene TRBD1, 5 bases. V gave up 4 bases and J gave up 5 bases, with 9 bases separating them. The CDR3 covers 13 residues. The CDR3 nucleotides read TGTGCCAGCAGTTCGGCAGGGTATCAGCCCCAGCATTTT. It yields the protein CASSSAGYQPQHF.

This chain uses TRBV2 with TRBJ2-7; perhaps TRBD2 as D (5 bases). Germline CDR1 reads SNHLY; CDR2 reads FYNNEI. V was shortened by 3 bases and J by 6 bases, with 12 bases between the two germline ends. The CDR3 is made up of 13 amino acids. CDR3 sequence reads: CASSDTGLGEQYF. DNA of the CDR3: TGTGCCAGCAGTGATACCGGACTGGGCGAGCAGTACTTC.

This chain uses TRBV10-3 with TRBJ1-2; 7 bases line up with TRBD1. The V gene's germline CDR1 is ENHRY and CDR2 SYGVKD. J lost 5 bases, V lost 4 bases, and 13 bases had no gene match. The CDR3 runs 16 residues. CDR3 sequence reads: CAISGLSGDREYGYTF. CDR3 DNA sequence: TGTGCCATCAGTGGACTCAGCGGAGACAGGGAATATGGCTACACCTTC.

This clonotype was detected a few times. This chain links TRBV29-1 with TRBJ1-1; TRBD1 matches at 9 bases. The germline V gene encodes CDR1 SQVTM and CDR2 ANQGSEA. The CDR3 covers 14 residues. V shed 4 bases, J shed 4 bases, and the junction held 7 bases outside the gene matches. CDR3 amino acids: CSVVMTGGGTEAFF. CDR3 bases: TGCAGCGTTGTCATGACAGGGGGAGGCACTGAAGCTTTCTTT. The variable domain in full, completed from reference TRBV29-1 and TRBJ1-1, reads SAVISQKPSRDICQRGTSLTIQCQVDSQVTMMFWYRQQPGQSLTLIATANQGSEATYESGFVIDKFPISRPNLTFSTLTVSNMSPEDSSIYLCSVVMTGGGTEAFFGQGTRLTVV.

This chain links TRBV5-1 with TRBJ2-2; D possibly corresponds to TRBD2 (5 bases). CDR3 length: 12 residues. V was trimmed by 7 bases and J by 4 bases, leaving 8 bases between them. From germline, CDR1 is SGHRS and CDR2 YFSETQ. The CDR3 sequence: CASGLRTGELFF. Written as DNA, the CDR3 is TGCGCCAGCGGACTTCGCACCGGGGAGCTGTTTTTT.

At least ten counts were recorded for this clonotype. This rearrangement joins TRBV29-1 to TRBJ2-3; the D gene is possibly TRBD2 (6 bases). Trimming cost V 4 bases and J 0 bases, with 8 bases left between them. CDR1 SQVTM and CDR2 ANQGSEA come from the germline V gene. CDR3 length: 13 residues. The CDR3, as DNA: TGCAGCGTTGTAGGAGGGAGCACAGATACGCAGTATTTT. Its translation is CSVVGGSTDTQYF.

This clonotype was observed a few times. The V and J genes are TRBV5-6 and TRBJ2-5; TRBD2 is a possible D gene (6 bases). Germline V CDR1 and CDR2: SGHDT, YYEEEE. V lost 4 bases and J 4 bases, leaving 14 bases between the germline ends. The CDR3 sequence is 14 residues long. The CDR3 coding sequence is TGTGCCAGCAGCGGGGACTGGCTCCCAGAGACCCAGTACTTC. It yields the protein CASSGDWLPETQYF.

This clonotype was counted a few times. The genes are TRBV12-3 or TRBV12-4 and TRBJ2-7; 16 bases line up with TRBD2. The trim removed 6 bases at V and 6 bases at J, leaving 11 bases unmatched. The CDR3 has 17 amino acids. CDR3 protein: CASSSSGTSGRAAEQYF. The CDR3 region has the DNA TGTGCCAGCAGCTCCTCCGGGACTAGCGGGAGGGCGGCCGAGCAGTACTTC.

This clonotype showed up just a few times. The chain joins TRBV5-1 to TRBJ2-7; 7 bases align to TRBD1. With 4 bases clipped from V and 3 bases from J, the junction kept 7 bases outside the gene matches. The CDR3 is 14 residues long. Germline CDR1 and CDR2: SGHRS and YFSETQ. CDR3 amino acids: CASSPGTADYEQYF. The CDR3 DNA is TGCGCCAGCAGCCCCGGGACAGCCGACTACGAGCAGTACTTC. The complete variable domain, with remaining parts taken from reference TRBV5-1 and TRBJ2-7, reads KAGVTQTPRYLIKTRGQQVTLSCSPISGHRSVSWYQQTPGQGLQFLFEYFSETQRNKGNFPGRFSGRQFSNSRSEMNVSTLELGDSALYLCASSPGTADYEQYFGPGTRLTVT.

This clonotype was seen a few times. The chain links TRBV7-9 to TRBJ2-7; the match to TRBD1 covers 7 bases. This CDR3 comprises 15 residues. Germline V gene data show CDR1 as SEHNR and CDR2 as FQNEAQ (reference sequence). The V gene end was trimmed by 5 bases and the J gene end by 3 bases; junction bases not matched to a gene: 10. CDR3 nucleotide sequence: TGTGCCAGCAGCCTGGCCTCCGACAGGGACTACGAGCAGTACTTC. Translating gives CASSLASDRDYEQYF.

This clonotype has only a few counts. This chain links TRBV20-1 with TRBJ1-3; D gene uncertain. Trimming removed 0 bases from V and 0 bases from J, with 12 bases in between. Germline V gene sequence: CDR1 DFQATT, CDR2 SNEGSKA (reference sequence). The CDR3 loop spans 16 amino acids. The CDR3 DNA follows: TGCAGTGCTAGAGATTTAGAAGGAGACTCTGGAAACACCATATATTTT. Translating it yields CSARDLEGDSGNTIYF.

The V call is TRBV5-1, the J call TRBJ2-7; 9 nucleotides line up with TRBD1. V lost 3 bases and J lost 4; bases outside the gene matches: 5. The CDR3 is 14 residues long. The V gene's germline CDR1 is SGHRS and CDR2 YFSETQ. As DNA, the CDR3 is TGCGCCAGCAGCTCCCACAGGGGGCTATACGAGCAGTACTTC. This translates into CASSSHRGLYEQYF. Combining the CDR3 with reference TRBV5-1 and TRBJ2-7 gives the whole variable domain KAGVTQTPRYLIKTRGQQVTLSCSPISGHRSVSWYQQTPGQGLQFLFEYFSETQRNKGNFPGRFSGRQFSNSRSEMNVSTLELGDSALYLCASSSHRGLYEQYFGPGTRLTVT.

The chain uses TRBV7-9 and TRBJ1-1; 9 bases agree with TRBD1. V lost 2 bases to trimming and J lost 4 bases; unmatched junction nucleotides: 5. CDR1 is SEHNR and CDR2 is FQNEAQ in the germline V gene (reference sequence). The CDR3 covers 15 residues. CDR3: CASSLRQQGATEAFF. In DNA, the CDR3 is TGTGCCAGCAGCTTACGCCAACAGGGGGCCACTGAAGCTTTCTTT.

This clonotype was picked up one time. The genes are TRBV6-2 or TRBV6-3 and TRBJ2-7, with 8 bases that match TRBD1. The germline gives CDR1 MNHEY, CDR2 SVGEGT. The CDR3 consists of 15 residues. J lost 3 bases, V lost 4 bases, and 8 bases had no gene match. The CDR3 spells CASSFPRTGFYEQYF. CDR3 DNA sequence: TGTGCCAGCAGTTTCCCCCGGACAGGGTTCTACGAGCAGTACTTC.

This clonotype was picked up many times. This chain uses TRBV13 with TRBJ2-5; 11 bases map to TRBD2. Germline loops: CDR1 PRHDT, CDR2 FYEKMQ (reference sequence). The V and J ends lost 4 bases and 2 bases, in that order; junction bases with no gene match: 3. The CDR3 contains 15 residues. This CDR3 is CASSSLAGGQETQYF. The DNA for the CDR3 is TGTGCCAGCAGCTCCTTAGCGGGGGGGCAAGAGACCCAGTACTTC.

About this clonotype itself: One end of the junction does not line up with germline, which may come from a read error. The CDR3 region has the DNA TGCGCCAGCAGCCAAGATGGGACAGGGTACACCGGGGAGCTGCTTTTT. Translated: CASSQDGTGYTGELLF. This sequence joins TRBV4-1 and TRBJ2-2, with 9 bases aligning to TRBD1. Looked up from germline, CDR1 is MGHRA and CDR2 is YSYEKL. This CDR3 is 16 amino acids long.

In its sample, this clonotype was seen a few times. V is TRBV19 and J is TRBJ2-7; D not resolved. The CDR3 loop spans 14 amino acids. V was clipped by 5 bases and J by 3 bases, with 14 bases between them. CDR1 is LNHDA, CDR2 SQIVND, per germline (reference sequence). The DNA of the CDR3 is TGTGCCAGTAGTCCCGGGTCATCCTTCTACGAGCAGTACTTC. The encoded protein is CASSPGSSFYEQYF.

This clonotype was counted only a few times. V usage is TRBV5-8 and J usage is TRBJ2-2; TRBD2 matches at 8 bases. J was trimmed by 3 bases and V by 5 bases; bases with no gene match: 6. CDR1 and CDR2 from the germline V gene are SGHTS and YDEGEE. The CDR3 extends over 15 amino acids. CDR3 sequence: CASRRREGYTGELFF. The CDR3 nucleotides read TGTGCCAGCAGACGACGGGAGGGGTACACCGGGGAGCTGTTTTTT.

This clonotype was seen ten or more times. The chain combines TRBV12-3 or TRBV12-4 with TRBJ2-7, with TRBD2 identical over 7 bases. There are 14 residues in the CDR3. Germline trimming cut 4 bases from V and 0 bases from J; bases unmatched to any gene: 3. DNA of the CDR3: TGTGCCAGCAGTTCGGGCGGGGGCTCCTACGAGCAGTACTTC. This codes for CASSSGGGSYEQYF.

This clonotype was counted once. The J gene is TRBJ1-2, the V gene TRBV19, with 8 bases lining up with TRBD1. The CDR3 is 17 residues long. Unmatched junction bases numbered 15, after V lost 5 bases and J lost 4 bases. In germline, CDR1 is LNHDA, CDR2 SQIVND (reference sequence). CDR3 protein: CASSAPGQAYLIYGYTF. CDR3 nucleotide sequence: TGTGCCAGTAGTGCACCGGGACAGGCATACCTTATCTATGGCTACACCTTC.

This clonotype turned up a few times. The genes are TRBV29-1 and TRBJ1-1; D is undetermined. Germline V gene lookup returns CDR1 SQVTM and CDR2 ANQGSEA. The CDR3 runs to 12 residues. Trimming removed 6 bases at V and 4 bases at J, with 12 bases between. The CDR3 DNA reads TGCAGCGTAGCAAACTGGGCCACTGAAGCTTTCTTT. Protein product: CSVANWATEAFF.

This clonotype showed up just a few times. The chain has TRBV7-9 and TRBJ2-7; 8 bases map to TRBD1. V lost 5 bases to trimming and J lost 2 bases; unmatched junction nucleotides: 8. Per the germline V gene, CDR1 is SEHNR and CDR2 is FQNEAQ (reference sequence). CDR3 size: 15 residues. The CDR3 is CASSPRDRNPYEQYF. The CDR3 bases are TGTGCCAGCAGCCCCCGGGACAGGAACCCCTACGAGCAGTACTTC.

The chain uses TRBV20-1 and TRBJ2-1; D possibly matches TRBD1 or TRBD2 (7 bases each). Trimming stripped 6 bases from V and 5 bases from J, with 26 bases between. The CDR3 is 17 amino acids. Per the germline V gene, CDR1 is DFQATT and CDR2 is SNEGSKA (reference sequence). The CDR3 region is CSAGGPKRGPWDNEQFF. The CDR3 nucleotides are TGCAGTGCAGGGGGCCCCAAGCGGGGCCCCTGGGACAATGAGCAGTTCTTC.

This clonotype has just a few counts. The genes are TRBV6-1 and TRBJ1-2; 9 positions match TRBD1. In germline, CDR1 is MNHNS, CDR2 SASEGT. V lost 5 bases, J lost 4 bases, and 8 bases stayed unmatched. The CDR3 has 15 residues. This CDR3 reads CASSTPGTGIYGYTF. The CDR3 DNA sequence: TGTGCCAGCAGTACACCCGGGACAGGGATCTATGGCTACACCTTC.

The table lists this clonotype with many counts. The gene calls are TRBV4-1 and TRBJ2-7, with 7 bases fitting TRBD2. Trimming at V came to 4 bases and at J to 3 bases, leaving 3 bases not matched to a gene. This CDR3 has 13 residues. In germline, CDR1 is MGHRA, CDR2 YSYEKL. The CDR3 region has the DNA TGCGCCAGCAGCCCCGGGACTAACTACGAGCAGTACTTC. It codes for CASSPGTNYEQYF.

The chain has TRBV2 and TRBJ2-1; D may correspond to TRBD1 or TRBD2 (5 bases each). The CDR3 sequence is 15 residues long. Germline loops: CDR1 SNHLY, CDR2 FYNNEI. The V end was cut by 2 bases, the J end by 2 bases, with 10 bases between. CDR3 in amino acids: CASSEYGAAYNEQFF. For the CDR3, the DNA is TGTGCCAGCAGTGAATACGGGGCCGCCTACAATGAGCAGTTCTTC.

The sample holds a few counts of this clonotype. This chain links TRBV10-2 with TRBJ2-7; D gene ambiguous. CDR1 WSHSY and CDR2 SAAADI come from the germline V gene. Deletions cut 4 bases from V and 3 bases from J, with 10 bases between. The CDR3 is made up of 13 amino acids. CDR3 in amino acids: CASSVAARYEQYF. As DNA, the CDR3 is TGCGCCAGCAGTGTCGCCGCGCGCTACGAGCAGTACTTC.